This passage covers 5 T cell receptor beta chains from one sample sequenced in a study of early T cells in non-severe SARS-CoV-2 infection. In TCRdb, the 5' RACE reads were re-called with MiXCR into one record per CDR3 protein. The data show 32,000 or so distinct CDR3 sequences, with under 7% seen just once and around 6.3% held by the top ten. The sequencing input was whole blood. The receptors were sampled from an adult who was a healthcare worker with PCR-confirmed SARS-CoV-2 infection or an uninfected control (not recorded which).

This clonotype has a handful of counts. The rearrangement joins TRBV29-1 to TRBJ2-3; no firm D call. V was clipped by 2 bases and J by 3 bases, with 0 bases between them. Germline CDR1 reads SQVTM; CDR2 reads ANQGSEA. The CDR3 totals 10 residues. The CDR3 protein is CSVETDTQYF. CDR3 DNA: TGCAGCGTTGAAACAGATACGCAGTATTTT.

This clonotype was observed many times. The J gene is TRBJ1-6, the V gene TRBV4-2, with D uncertain. V lost 1 base to trimming and J lost 2 bases, with 6 bases between them. This CDR3 contains 15 residues. Germline assignment: CDR1 LGHNA and CDR2 YNFKEQ. The CDR3 is CASSQGYTYNSPLHF. The DNA for the CDR3 is TGTGCCAGCAGCCAAGGGTATACCTATAATTCACCCCTCCACTTT.

V and J are TRBV18 and TRBJ2-7; TRBD2 aligns across 8 bases. The length of the CDR3 is 15 residues. The junction had 4 bases not matched to a gene; V was cut back by 3 bases and J by 0 bases. From germline, CDR1 is KGHSH and CDR2 LQKENI. The DNA of the CDR3 is TGTGCCAGCTCACCTCAGCGGGGGACCTCCTACGAGCAGTACTTC. Its protein is CASSPQRGTSYEQYF.

This sequence joins TRBV6-2 or TRBV6-3 and TRBJ2-7; D unclear. Germline V gene data show CDR1 as MNHEY and CDR2 as SVGEGT. The V and J ends lost 3 bases and 5 bases respectively, with 2 bases between them. The CDR3 consists of 10 residues. CDR3 sequence (DNA): TGTGCCAGCAGTTATGACGAGCAGTACTTC. It specifies CASSYDEQYF.

This clonotype occurred many times. The chain combines TRBV11-1 with TRBJ2-1; 8 nucleotides agree with TRBD1. CDR1 SGHAT and CDR2 FQDESV come from the germline V gene (reference sequence). The CDR3 loop spans 16 amino acids. The J segment lost 1 base and the V segment lost 5 bases, leaving 7 bases of the junction unmatched. CDR3: CASSDRTGNSYNEQFF. DNA for the CDR3: TGTGCCAGCAGCGATAGGACAGGGAATTCCTACAATGAGCAGTTCTTC. Full variable domain (remainder filled in from reference TRBV11-1 and TRBJ2-1): EAEVAQSPRYKITEKSQAVAFWCDPISGHATLYWYRQILGQGPELLVQFQDESVVDDSQLPKDRFSAERLKGVDSTLKIQPAELGDSAMYLCASSDRTGNSYNEQFFGPGTRLTVL.